The source of this T cell receptor beta chain is a study of control samples from healthy donors and cancer patients. CDR3 length equals 13 residues. CDR1 is LGHNA, CDR2 YSLEER, per germline. V was clipped by 5 bases and J by 6 bases, with 11 bases between them. Measured with immunoSEQ multiplex PCR; TCRdb has only the in-frame clones, and not every one. The sample holds 110,000 or so clones; 85% to 90% are singletons and the top ten take 17%. This TCR derives from a woman between 45 and 65 years old in good health. The chain recombines TRBV4-3 with TRBJ2-1, with D unclear. The sample comprised blood. This chain's CDR3 is CASSGKAFNEQFF. The CDR3 DNA reads TGCGCCAGCAGCGGAAAGGCCTTCAATGAGCAGTTCTTC.